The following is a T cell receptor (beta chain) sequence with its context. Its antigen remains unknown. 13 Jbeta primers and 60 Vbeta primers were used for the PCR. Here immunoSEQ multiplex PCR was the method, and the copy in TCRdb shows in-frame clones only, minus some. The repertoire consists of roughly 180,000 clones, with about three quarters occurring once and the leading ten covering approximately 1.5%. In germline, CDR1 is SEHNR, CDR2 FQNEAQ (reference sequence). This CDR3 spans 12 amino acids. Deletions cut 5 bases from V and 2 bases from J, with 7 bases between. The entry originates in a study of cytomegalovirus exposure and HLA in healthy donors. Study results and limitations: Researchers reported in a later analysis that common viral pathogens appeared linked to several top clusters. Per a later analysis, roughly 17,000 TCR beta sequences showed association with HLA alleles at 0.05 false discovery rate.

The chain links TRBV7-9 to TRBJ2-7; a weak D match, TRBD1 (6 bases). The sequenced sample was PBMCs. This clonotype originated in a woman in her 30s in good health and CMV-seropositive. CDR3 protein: CASSQGTYEQYF. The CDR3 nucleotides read TGTGCCAGCAGCCAGGGGACCTACGAGCAGTACTTC.